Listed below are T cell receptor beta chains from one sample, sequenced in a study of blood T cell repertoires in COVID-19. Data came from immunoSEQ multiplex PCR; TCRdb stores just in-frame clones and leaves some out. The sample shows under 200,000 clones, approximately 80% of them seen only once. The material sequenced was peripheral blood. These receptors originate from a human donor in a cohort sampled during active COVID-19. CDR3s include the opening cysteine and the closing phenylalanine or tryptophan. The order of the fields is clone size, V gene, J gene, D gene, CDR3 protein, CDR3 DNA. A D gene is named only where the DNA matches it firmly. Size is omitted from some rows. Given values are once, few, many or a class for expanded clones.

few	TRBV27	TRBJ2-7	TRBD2	CASSTSGKHSYEQYF	TGTGCCAGCAGTACTAGCGGGAAGCATTCCTACGAGCAGTACTTC
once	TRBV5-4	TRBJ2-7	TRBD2	CASSSVKPGTSLTYEQYF	TGTGCCAGCAGCTCAGTCAAACCCGGGACTAGCCTCACCTACGAGCAGTACTTC
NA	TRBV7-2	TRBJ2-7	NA	CASSLEAMSYEQYF	TGTGCCAGCAGCTTAGAAGCTATGAGTTACGAGCAGTACTTC
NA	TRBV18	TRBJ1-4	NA	CASSPIQSTNEKLFF	TGTGCCAGCTCACCCATACAGTCCACTAATGAAAAACTGTTTTTT
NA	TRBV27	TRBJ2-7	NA	CASSLQADLKHYEQYF	TGTGCCAGCAGTTTGCAGGCCGATCTTAAACACTACGAGCAGTACTTC
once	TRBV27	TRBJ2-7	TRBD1	CASSPRQGWEQYF	TGTGCCAGCAGTCCGAGACAGGGGTGGGAGCAGTACTTC
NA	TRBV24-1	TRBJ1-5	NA	CATSDPGDTFNQPQHF	TGTGCCACCAGTGATCCCGGGGACACCTTCAATCAGCCCCAGCATTTT
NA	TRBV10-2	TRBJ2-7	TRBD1	CASLRDRGSYEQYF	TGCGCCAGCCTAAGGGACAGGGGTTCCTACGAGCAGTACTTC
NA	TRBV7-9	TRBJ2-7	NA	CASSPGVGPSYEQYF	TGTGCCAGCAGCCCCGGAGTCGGTCCCTCCTACGAGCAGTACTTC
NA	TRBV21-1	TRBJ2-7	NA	CASTPGTGGYEQYF	TGTGCCAGCACCCCCGGGACAGGGGGTTACGAGCAGTACTTC